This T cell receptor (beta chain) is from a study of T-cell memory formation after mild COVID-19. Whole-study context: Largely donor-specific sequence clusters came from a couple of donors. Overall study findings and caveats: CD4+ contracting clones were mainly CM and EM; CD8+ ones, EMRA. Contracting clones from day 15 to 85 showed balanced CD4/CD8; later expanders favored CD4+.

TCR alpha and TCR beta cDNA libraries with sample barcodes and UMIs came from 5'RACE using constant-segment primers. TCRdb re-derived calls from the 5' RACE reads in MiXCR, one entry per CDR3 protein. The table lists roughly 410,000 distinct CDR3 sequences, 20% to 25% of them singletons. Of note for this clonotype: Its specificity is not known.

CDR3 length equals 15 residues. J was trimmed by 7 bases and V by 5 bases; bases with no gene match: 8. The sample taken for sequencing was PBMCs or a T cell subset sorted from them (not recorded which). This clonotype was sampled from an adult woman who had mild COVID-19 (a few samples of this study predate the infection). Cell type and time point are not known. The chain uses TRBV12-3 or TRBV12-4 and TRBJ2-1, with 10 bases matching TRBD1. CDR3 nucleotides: TGTGCCAGCAGTCCTGACAGGGGGCAACGAAATGAGCAGTTCTTC. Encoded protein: CASSPDRGQRNEQFF.